The 7 T cell receptor beta chains below all came from one sample that was sequenced in a study of T cell responses to AZD1222 COVID-19 vaccine. Produced via immunoSEQ multiplex PCR; TCRdb's table is partial and in-frame only. The sample consists of approximately 140,000 clones, more than 85% of them appearing once. This specimen consisted of peripheral blood, obtained on day 0 of MenACWY control vaccination. The receptor set was obtained from an adult in good health.

This chain joins TRBV2 and TRBJ1-2; D unresolved. The CDR3 runs to 11 residues. The germline V and J ends were trimmed by 2 bases and 7 bases, with 5 bases remaining between them. From germline, CDR1 is SNHLY and CDR2 FYNNEI. The CDR3 reads CASSEQVGYTF. CDR3 sequence (DNA): TGTGCCAGCAGTGAACAGGTTGGCTACACCTTC. Full variable domain (remainder filled in from reference TRBV2 and TRBJ1-2): EPEVTQTPSHQVTQMGQEVILRCVPISNHLYFYWYRQILGQKVEFLVSFYNNEISEKSEIFDDQFSVERPDGSNFTLKIRSTKLEDSAMYFCASSEQVGYTFGSGTRLTVV.

The chain combines TRBV12-3 or TRBV12-4 with TRBJ2-5; the D gene is possibly TRBD2 (6 bases). The V and J ends lost 3 bases and 3 bases respectively, with 8 bases between them. CDR3 size: 13 residues. Written as DNA, the CDR3 is TGTGCCAGCAGTTTCCCTAGCGAAGAGACCCAGTACTTC. Translating it yields CASSFPSEETQYF.

The chain recombines TRBV7-9 with TRBJ1-1; 9 nucleotides match TRBD1. The CDR3 loop spans 15 amino acids. The ends lost 5 bases at V and 2 bases at J; junction bases unmatched: 6. The germline CDR1 and CDR2 sequences are SEHNR and FQNEAQ (reference sequence). The CDR3 DNA reads TGTGCCAGCAGCCGGGGGACAGGGATCAACACTGAAGCTTTCTTT. The encoded protein is CASSRGTGINTEAFF.

The genes are TRBV27 and TRBJ1-5; D ambiguous. V gave up 4 bases and J gave up 6 bases, with 13 bases separating them. CDR3 size: 14 residues. Per germline, CDR1 MNHEY and CDR2 SMNVEV (reference sequence). CDR3 in amino acids: CASSSFSLGQPQHF. The CDR3, as DNA: TGTGCCAGCAGTTCCTTTTCTCTAGGTCAGCCCCAGCATTTT.

The chain links TRBV7-9 to TRBJ1-1, with D unclear. This CDR3 has 13 amino acids. The V gene's germline CDR1 is SEHNR and CDR2 FQNEAQ (reference sequence). Trimming pared 8 bases from V and 0 bases from J, leaving 10 bases between. In nucleotides, the CDR3 is TGTGCCAGCTGCCAACAAGTGAACACTGAAGCTTTCTTT. Encoded protein: CASCQQVNTEAFF.

The CDR3 loop reads CASSMWRKDQPQHF. The CDR3 DNA is TGTGCCAGTAGTATGTGGCGGAAAGATCAGCCCCAGCATTTT. The chain employs TRBV19 and TRBJ1-5; D call uncertain. This CDR3 has 14 residues. V lost 3 bases to trimming and J lost 5 bases, with 11 bases between them. Germline CDR1 and CDR2: LNHDA and SQIVND (reference sequence).

The chain employs TRBV6-5 and TRBJ1-1; D is undetermined. This CDR3 is built from 14 residues. Germline assignment: CDR1 MNHEY and CDR2 SVGAGI. The V end lost 2 bases, the J end lost 0 bases, and 7 bases lay between the germline ends. CDR3 DNA sequence: TGTGCCAGCAGTTACGGCGCCATGAACACTGAAGCTTTCTTT. This gives the protein CASSYGAMNTEAFF.